Listed below are T cell receptor beta chains from one sample, sequenced in a study of blood T cell repertoires in COVID-19. Profiling relied on immunoSEQ multiplex PCR, and the TCRdb table lists in-frame clones only, not all of them. The profile shows about 140,000 clones, 60% to 85% of them singletons. The sample consisted of peripheral blood. All receptors come from a man aged 45-60 years with acute or convalescent COVID-19. Both conserved end residues are part of each CDR3. The order of the fields is J gene, clone size, D gene, V gene, CDR3 DNA, CDR3 protein. D genes are given only for firm matches. Clone size is stated in some rows and not others, as once, few, many or a class when expanded.

j_gene: TRBJ2-2
abundance: .
d_gene: .
v_gene: TRBV10-3
CDR3nt: TGTGCCACGAACGAGCAGGGTAGCACCGGGGAGCTGTTTTTT
CDR3aa: CATNEQGSTGELFF

j_gene: TRBJ1-1
abundance: few
d_gene: .
v_gene: TRBV19
CDR3nt: TGTGCCAGTAGTATAGATACCCGATCTACCCGGACTGAAGCTTTCTTT
CDR3aa: CASSIDTRSTRTEAFF

j_gene: TRBJ1-1
abundance: .
d_gene: .
v_gene: TRBV19
CDR3nt: TGTGCCAGTAGTATAGGGCAGTCCACTGAAGCTTTCTTT
CDR3aa: CASSIGQSTEAFF

j_gene: TRBJ1-6
abundance: .
d_gene: .
v_gene: TRBV19
CDR3nt: TGTGCCAGTAGTATAGAGGACGGGGGTCATTCACCCCTCCACTTT
CDR3aa: CASSIEDGGHSPLHF

j_gene: TRBJ2-2
abundance: .
d_gene: .
v_gene: TRBV19
CDR3nt: TGTGCCAGTAGTATATCGGGTTCTTGGCCCGGGGAGCTGTTTTTT
CDR3aa: CASSISGSWPGELFF

j_gene: TRBJ2-2
abundance: .
d_gene: .
v_gene: TRBV9
CDR3nt: TGTGCCAGCAGCGTTCATTCCGGGGAGCTGTTTTTT
CDR3aa: CASSVHSGELFF

j_gene: TRBJ1-2
abundance: .
d_gene: .
v_gene: TRBV6-1
CDR3nt: TGTGCCAGCAGTGAAGGAGGCACCTATGGCTACACCTTC
CDR3aa: CASSEGGTYGYTF

j_gene: TRBJ1-1
abundance: .
d_gene: .
v_gene: TRBV5-1
CDR3nt: TGCGCCAGCAGCATCGCCCCGACAGTAAACACTGAAGCTTTCTTT
CDR3aa: CASSIAPTVNTEAFF

j_gene: TRBJ1-5
abundance: .
d_gene: TRBD1
v_gene: TRBV5-5
CDR3nt: TGTGCCAGCAGCTCTGGGACAGGGGCTAGCAATCAGCCCCAGCATTTT
CDR3aa: CASSSGTGASNQPQHF

j_gene: TRBJ1-2
abundance: .
d_gene: .
v_gene: TRBV4-2
CDR3nt: TGTGCCAGCAGCCAAGATGGGGCTACGGCTGGTTTGACCTATGGCTACACCTTC
CDR3aa: CASSQDGATAGLTYGYTF

j_gene: TRBJ2-1
abundance: .
d_gene: TRBD2
v_gene: TRBV7-2
CDR3nt: TGTGCCAGCAGCTTTAACGCGGGGGGGGGCAATGAGCAGTTCTTC
CDR3aa: CASSFNAGGGNEQFF

j_gene: TRBJ2-5
abundance: once
d_gene: .
v_gene: TRBV7-6
CDR3nt: TGTGCCAGCAGTTTGAGCCAGGGGATGGGGGAGACCCAGTACTTC
CDR3aa: CASSLSQGMGETQYF

j_gene: TRBJ2-6
abundance: .
d_gene: TRBD2
v_gene: TRBV19
CDR3nt: TGTGCCAGTAGTATTGCGGGGGGCGGCTCTGGGGCCAACGTCCTGACTTTC
CDR3aa: CASSIAGGGSGANVLTF